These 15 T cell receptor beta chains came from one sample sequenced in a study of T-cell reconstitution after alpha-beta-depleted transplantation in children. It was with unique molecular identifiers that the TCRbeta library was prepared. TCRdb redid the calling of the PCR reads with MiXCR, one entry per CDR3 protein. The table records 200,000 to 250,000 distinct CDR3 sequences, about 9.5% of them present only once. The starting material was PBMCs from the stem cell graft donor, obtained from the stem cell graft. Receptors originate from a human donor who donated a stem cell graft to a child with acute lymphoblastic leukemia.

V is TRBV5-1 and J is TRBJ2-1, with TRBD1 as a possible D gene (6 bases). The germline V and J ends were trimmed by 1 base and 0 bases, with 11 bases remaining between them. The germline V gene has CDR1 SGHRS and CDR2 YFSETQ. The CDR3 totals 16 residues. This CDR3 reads CASSLPRGSSYNEQFF. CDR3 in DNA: TGCGCCAGCAGCTTGCCTAGGGGGAGCTCCTACAATGAGCAGTTCTTC. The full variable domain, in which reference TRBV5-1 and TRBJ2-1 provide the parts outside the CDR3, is KAGVTQTPRYLIKTRGQQVTLSCSPISGHRSVSWYQQTPGQGLQFLFEYFSETQRNKGNFPGRFSGRQFSNSRSEMNVSTLELGDSALYLCASSLPRGSSYNEQFFGPGTRLTVL.

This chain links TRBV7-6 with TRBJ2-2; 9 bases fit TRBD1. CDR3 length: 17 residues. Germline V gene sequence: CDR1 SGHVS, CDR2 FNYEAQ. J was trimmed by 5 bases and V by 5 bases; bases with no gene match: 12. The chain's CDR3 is CASSTRGTGLGTGELFF. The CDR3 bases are TGTGCCAGCAGCACTAGGGGGACAGGGCTTGGTACCGGGGAGCTGTTTTTT.

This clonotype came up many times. The CDR3 coding sequence is TGTGCCAGCAGCTTGAGACGGACTAACTATGGCTACACCTTC. Its protein product is CASSLRRTNYGYTF. The V and J genes are TRBV5-8 and TRBJ1-2; unclear D gene. V was trimmed by 1 base and J by 0 bases, leaving 7 bases between them. From germline, CDR1 is SGHTS and CDR2 YDEGEE. The CDR3 is made up of 14 amino acids.

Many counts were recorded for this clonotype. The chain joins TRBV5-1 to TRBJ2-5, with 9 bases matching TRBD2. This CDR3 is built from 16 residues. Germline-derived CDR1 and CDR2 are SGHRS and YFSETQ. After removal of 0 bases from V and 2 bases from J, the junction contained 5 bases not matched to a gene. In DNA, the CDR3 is TGCGCCAGCAGCTTGGGACTAGCGGTTTCGCAAGAGACCCAGTACTTC. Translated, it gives CASSLGLAVSQETQYF.

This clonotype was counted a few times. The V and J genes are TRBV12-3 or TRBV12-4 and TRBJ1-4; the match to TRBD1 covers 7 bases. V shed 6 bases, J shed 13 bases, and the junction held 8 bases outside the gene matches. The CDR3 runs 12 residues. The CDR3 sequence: CASSLQGMGLFF. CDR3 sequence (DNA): TGTGCCAGCAGCTTACAGGGGATGGGACTGTTTTTT.

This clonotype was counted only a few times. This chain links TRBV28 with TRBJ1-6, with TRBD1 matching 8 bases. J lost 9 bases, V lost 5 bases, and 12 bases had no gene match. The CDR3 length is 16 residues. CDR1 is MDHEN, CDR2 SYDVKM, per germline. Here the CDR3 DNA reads TGTGCCAGCAGTCAAACATACAGGGGGAGCGGTTCACCCCTCCACTTT. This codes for CASSQTYRGSGSPLHF.

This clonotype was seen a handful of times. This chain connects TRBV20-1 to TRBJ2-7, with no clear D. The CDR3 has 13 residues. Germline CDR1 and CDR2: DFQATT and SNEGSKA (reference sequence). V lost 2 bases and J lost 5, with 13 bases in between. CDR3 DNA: TGCAGTGCTAGACCCTCTCCCTCGCACGAGCAGTACTTC. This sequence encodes CSARPSPSHEQYF.

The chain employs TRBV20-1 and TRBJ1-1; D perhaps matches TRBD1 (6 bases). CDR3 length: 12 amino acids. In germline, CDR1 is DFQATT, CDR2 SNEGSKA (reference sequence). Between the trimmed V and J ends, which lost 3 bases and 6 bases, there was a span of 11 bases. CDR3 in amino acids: CSARGGRPEAFF. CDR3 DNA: TGCAGTGCTAGGGGGGGCCGGCCTGAAGCTTTCTTT.

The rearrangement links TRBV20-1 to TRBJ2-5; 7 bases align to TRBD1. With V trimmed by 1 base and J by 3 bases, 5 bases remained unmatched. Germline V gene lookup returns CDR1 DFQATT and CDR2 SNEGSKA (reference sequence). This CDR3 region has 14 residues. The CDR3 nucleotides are TGCAGTGCTAGAGCGGGACAGCATAAAGAGACCCAGTACTTC. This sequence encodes CSARAGQHKETQYF.

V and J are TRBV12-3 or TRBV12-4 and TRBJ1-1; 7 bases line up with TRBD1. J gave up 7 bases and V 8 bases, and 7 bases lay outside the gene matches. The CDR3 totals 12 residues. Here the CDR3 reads CASARTGIEAFF. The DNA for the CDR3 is TGTGCCAGCGCACGGACAGGAATTGAAGCTTTCTTT.

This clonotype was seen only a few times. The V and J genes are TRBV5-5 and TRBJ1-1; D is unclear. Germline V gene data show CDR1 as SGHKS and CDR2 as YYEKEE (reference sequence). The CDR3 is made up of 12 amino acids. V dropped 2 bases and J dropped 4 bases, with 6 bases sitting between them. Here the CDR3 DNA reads TGTGCCAGCAGCTTCTGGGGCACTGAAGCTTTCTTT. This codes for CASSFWGTEAFF. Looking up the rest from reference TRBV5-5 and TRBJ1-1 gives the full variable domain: DAGVTQSPTHLIKTRGQQVTLRCSPISGHKSVSWYQQVLGQGPQFIFQYYEKEERGRGNFPDRFSARQFPNYSSELNVNALLLGDSALYLCASSFWGTEAFFGQGTRLTVV.

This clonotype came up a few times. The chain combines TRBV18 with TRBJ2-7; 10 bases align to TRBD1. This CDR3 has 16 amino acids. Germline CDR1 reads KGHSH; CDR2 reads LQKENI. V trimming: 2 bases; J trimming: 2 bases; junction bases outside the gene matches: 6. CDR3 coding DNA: TGTGCCAGCTCACCAACTGGGACAGGGGTACCCTACGAGCAGTACTTC. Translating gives CASSPTGTGVPYEQYF.

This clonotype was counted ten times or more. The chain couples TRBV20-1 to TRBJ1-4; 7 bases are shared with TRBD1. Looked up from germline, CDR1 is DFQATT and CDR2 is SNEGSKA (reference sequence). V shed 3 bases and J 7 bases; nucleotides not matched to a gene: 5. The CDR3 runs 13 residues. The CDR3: CSARPGGSEKLFF. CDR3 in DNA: TGCAGTGCTAGGCCAGGGGGTAGTGAAAAACTGTTTTTT.

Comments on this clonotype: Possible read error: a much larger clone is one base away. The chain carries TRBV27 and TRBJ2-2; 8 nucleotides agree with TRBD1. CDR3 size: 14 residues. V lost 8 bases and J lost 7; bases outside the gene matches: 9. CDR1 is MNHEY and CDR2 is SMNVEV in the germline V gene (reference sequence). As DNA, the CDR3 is TGTGCCAGCGGTTCGGGACAGGTTTACGGGGAGCTGTTTTTT. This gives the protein CASGSGQVYGELFF.

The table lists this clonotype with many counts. As DNA, the CDR3 is TGTGCCATCAGTGAGGGTCAGTTAAACACTGAAGCTTTCTTT. Translation gives CAISEGQLNTEAFF. This chain connects TRBV10-3 to TRBJ1-1; D uncertain. Per germline, CDR1 ENHRY and CDR2 SYGVKD. This CDR3 region has 14 residues. Deletions cut 2 bases from V and 2 bases from J, with 9 bases between.